A single T cell receptor (beta chain) is shown here with its context. cDNA libraries for TCR alpha and TCR beta, carrying sample barcodes and UMIs, came from 5'RACE with constant-segment primers. TCRdb re-called the 5' RACE reads with MiXCR, one entry per CDR3 protein. This table has 550,000 to 600,000 distinct CDR3 sequences, around 15% appearing once. This entry comes from a study of T-cell memory formation after mild COVID-19. The CDR3 length is 15 residues. Losses at the gene ends were 5 bases for V and 4 bases for J; bases not matched to a gene: 5. Germline-derived CDR1 and CDR2 are PRHDT and FYEKMQ (reference sequence).

The sequencing input was PBMCs or a T cell subset sorted from them (not recorded which). V is TRBV13 and J is TRBJ1-6; TRBD1 matches at 7 bases. The TCR comes from an adult woman who had mild COVID-19 (a few samples of this study predate the infection). Cell type and time point are not known. The CDR3 region has the DNA TGTGCCAGCAGCCAAAGGGGGCTTTATAATTCACCCCTCCACTTT. Translation: CASSQRGLYNSPLHF.